This T cell receptor (gamma chain) is from a study of Vδ1+ human thymocytes. Study-wide points: Thymic TRG and TRD repertoires appeared highly polyclonal, with Gaussian CDR3 length distributions.

V was clipped by 2 bases and J by 3 bases; unmatched bases: 4. This CDR3 has 13 amino acids. Germline V CDR1 and CDR2: GITISATS, ISYDGTV (reference sequence). Sorted Vdelta1+ thymocytes were about 97% to 99.6% pure. RNA was extracted from the cells and then reverse transcribed. The CDR3 regions were amplified by multiplex PCR from V-gene primers to a constant-region primer. With CATT, TCRdb re-called clones from the multiplex PCR reads. The sample shows 36,000 or so gamma-chain clones, 20% of them seen only once. A note on this clone: The target antigen is unknown. Other DNA sequences within the sample encode an identical CDR3.

The material sequenced was Vdelta1+ gamma-delta thymocytes from the thymus. The subset denotes: FACS-sorted CD3+ TCRalphabeta- TCRVdelta1+ TCRVdelta2- thymocytes. The sequence was obtained from a girl under three years old who had congenital heart surgery. The gene calls are TRGV9 and TRGJ1 or TRGJ2. The CDR3 bases are TGTGCCTTGTGGGAGGAATCTTATTATAAGAAACTCTTT. Translating gives CALWEESYYKKLF.